The 5 T cell receptor beta chains in this list originate from one sample, sequenced in a study of T cells after yellow fever vaccination. In TCRdb, the 5' RACE reads were re-called with MiXCR into one record per CDR3 protein. The data contain hundreds of thousands of distinct CDR3 sequences, around an eighth of them singletons. The source material was PBMCs, sampled on the day of the yellow fever booster vaccination. Receptors were obtained from a man aged 30 to 45 who received the YFV17D yellow fever vaccine.

V is TRBV29-1 and J is TRBJ2-3; unclear D gene. Germline V gene sequence: CDR1 SQVTM, CDR2 ANQGSEA. The CDR3 spans 13 residues. V lost 6 bases and J lost 7, with 17 bases in between. CDR3 protein: CSVPGSYTHTQYF. The CDR3 DNA reads as TGCAGCGTCCCAGGTAGCTACACTCATACGCAGTATTTT.

The chain is built from TRBV20-1 and TRBJ2-2; D is perhaps TRBD2 (6 bases). The CDR3 is 15 amino acids. Deletions cut 0 bases from V and 4 bases from J, with 12 bases between. Germline V lookup: CDR1 DFQATT, CDR2 SNEGSKA (reference sequence). The CDR3 spells CSARDRERVTGELFF. CDR3 DNA: TGCAGTGCTAGAGACCGGGAGAGGGTCACCGGGGAGCTGTTTTTT.

This clonotype was observed a handful of times. CDR3 amino acids: CASSSIPASYEQYF. CDR3 sequence (DNA): TGTGCCAGCAGCTCAATACCGGCCTCCTACGAGCAGTACTTC. V is TRBV7-2 and J is TRBJ2-7, with no clear D. The CDR3 sequence is 14 residues long. The V end lost 4 bases, the J end lost 0 bases, and 10 bases lay between the germline ends. Germline CDR1 is SGHTA and CDR2 is FQGNSA.

This clonotype showed up just a few times. The rearrangement uses TRBV20-1 and TRBJ1-1; D call uncertain. The CDR3 loop spans 11 amino acids. Germline values: CDR1 DFQATT, CDR2 SNEGSKA (reference sequence). V was trimmed by 5 bases and J by 7 bases, leaving 11 bases between them. CDR3 region: CSAVMYIEAFF. CDR3 DNA: TGCAGTGCTGTTATGTATATTGAAGCTTTCTTT.

This clonotype has more than one count but fewer than ten. The chain recombines TRBV12-3 or TRBV12-4 with TRBJ2-1; D remains unclear. The CDR3 runs 11 residues. Trimming stripped 8 bases from V and 9 bases from J, with 11 bases between. CDR3 loop: CASATSFEQFF. CDR3 nucleotides: TGTGCCAGCGCTACCTCCTTTGAGCAGTTCTTC.